This is a list of T cell receptor beta chains from one sample in a study of T-cell reconstitution after alpha-beta-depleted transplantation in children. MiXCR was run by TCRdb on the PCR reads, yielding one entry per CDR3 protein. The table has roughly 220,000 distinct CDR3 sequences, around 12% seen once. Specimen: PBMCs from the stem cell graft donor, collected from the stem cell graft. The receptors come from a human donor who donated a stem cell graft to a child with acute lymphoblastic leukemia. CDR3s include the opening cysteine and the closing phenylalanine or tryptophan. Fields, in order: D gene, V gene, clone size, CDR3 length, J gene, CDR3 DNA, CDR3 protein. The D gene is left open where the match is weak. The size of a clone is reported for some rows only, either as once, few or many, or as a class for expanded clones.

NA,TRBV29-1,many,14,TRBJ2-5,TGCAGCGTTGCATTCATCGGGCAGGTGGAGACCCAGTACTTC,CSVAFIGQVETQYF
TRBD2,TRBV7-8,many,17,TRBJ2-6,TGTGCCAGCGCGGGGAGGGCCCTTCAATCTGGGGCCAACGTCCTGACTTTC,CASAGRALQSGANVLTF
NA,TRBV4-3,many,15,TRBJ1-2,TGCGCCAGCAGCCAAGATAGCGCCAGGGCGTATGGCTACACCTTC,CASSQDSARAYGYTF
NA,TRBV20-1,NA,12,TRBJ1-5,TGCAGTGCTAGCGGACAAAATCAGCCCCAGCATTTT,CSASGQNQPQHF
NA,TRBV25-1,many,13,TRBJ1-1,TGTGCCAGCAGTGACCTTGACAGCACTGAAGCTTTCTTT,CASSDLDSTEAFF
NA,TRBV7-9,many,15,TRBJ2-1,TGTGCCAGCAGCACTTCGGGTTCGAGGGTGGATGAGCAGTTCTTC,CASSTSGSRVDEQFF
NA,TRBV12-3/TRBV12-4,many,16,TRBJ2-1,TGTGCCAGCAGGGACTCCGGGGTTAGCTCCTACAATGAGCAGTTCTTC,CASRDSGVSSYNEQFF
NA,TRBV7-9,NA,16,TRBJ2-5,TGTGCCAGCAGCCCAAGTGGAGGGTACGATGTGGGGACCCAGTACTTC,CASSPSGGYDVGTQYF
TRBD1,TRBV20-1,many,11,TRBJ2-1,TGCAGTGCTTTATTCAACAGGGGGGAGTTCTTC,CSALFNRGEFF
TRBD2,TRBV6-5,many,16,TRBJ2-1,TGTGCCAGCAGTTACTCGTCTAGCGGGTCCTACAATGAGCAGTTCTTC,CASSYSSSGSYNEQFF
TRBD2,TRBV20-1,many,14,TRBJ2-7,TGCAGTGCTAGACCTAGCGGATCCCCCTACGAGCAGTACTTC,CSARPSGSPYEQYF
NA,TRBV6-1,NA,15,TRBJ1-2,TGTGCCAGCAGTGAGCGGGAGGGTCGCAACTATGGCTACACCTTC,CASSEREGRNYGYTF
NA,TRBV18,many,16,TRBJ1-6,TGTGCCAGCTCACCGTCGGTCAACTCCTATAATTCACCCCTCCACTTT,CASSPSVNSYNSPLHF
NA,TRBV28,many,14,TRBJ2-5,TGTGCCAGCAGTCGACAGGGAGGGTGGGAGACCCAGTACTTC,CASSRQGGWETQYF
TRBD2,TRBV7-2,many,16,TRBJ2-2,TGTGCCAGCAGCCCCAGATTAGCGGGGCTCACCGGGGAGCTGTTTTTT,CASSPRLAGLTGELFF
TRBD2,TRBV4-3,NA,16,TRBJ2-7,TGCGCCAGCAGCCGAAATCCCGTGGGCGGGAGGTCCGAGCAGTACTTC,CASSRNPVGGRSEQYF
NA,TRBV7-9,few,15,TRBJ2-2,TGTGCCAGCAGCTCAAACGCGGTGAACACCGGGGAGCTGTTTTTT,CASSSNAVNTGELFF
TRBD1,TRBV2,NA,15,TRBJ1-6,TGTGCCACCATACAGGGGGCTTCCTATAATTCACCCCTCCACTTT,CATIQGASYNSPLHF
TRBD1,TRBV20-1,few,18,TRBJ1-5,TGCAGTGCTAGGGAAGGGGTGATCGTGCGGGACAGGGGGCGACTCCAGCATTTT,CSAREGVIVRDRGRLQHF
NA,TRBV5-1,few,14,TRBJ2-1,TGCGCCAGCAGCCAACAGGGTTCCTACAATGAGCAGTTCTTC,CASSQQGSYNEQFF
NA,TRBV28,NA,14,TRBJ1-1,TGTGCCAGCAGTTTATCGCGGCGGGACACTGAAGCTTTCTTT,CASSLSRRDTEAFF
NA,TRBV12-3/TRBV12-4,many,13,TRBJ1-4,TGTGCCAGCAGTCTGGACCTTAATGAAAAACTGTTTTTT,CASSLDLNEKLFF
NA,TRBV6-6,many,12,TRBJ1-1,TGTGCCAGCAGGGGGGACAACACTGAAGCTTTCTTT,CASRGDNTEAFF
NA,TRBV18,many,17,TRBJ1-3,TGTGCCAGCTCACCACGGGGTCGACAGATGACCGGAAACACCATATATTTT,CASSPRGRQMTGNTIYF
NA,TRBV20-1,many,15,TRBJ2-3,TGCAGTGCTAGATCCGGCGAGGCTAGCACAGATACGCAGTATTTT,CSARSGEASTDTQYF
NA,TRBV5-1,many,14,TRBJ1-1,TGCGCCAGCAGGCCTTACCGGGACAACACTGAAGCTTTCTTT,CASRPYRDNTEAFF
NA,TRBV20-1,many,14,TRBJ1-1,TGCAGTGCTAGGGCCCAGACTCAAGTCTTAGGAGCTTTCTTT,CSARAQTQVLGAFF
TRBD1,TRBV27,few,17,TRBJ2-2,TGTGCCAGCAGTTTAAAACCACAGGGGGCGGGCACCGGGGAGCTGTTTTTT,CASSLKPQGAGTGELFF
NA,TRBV25-1,many,11,TRBJ2-7,TGTGCCAGCAGGTTGGGCTACGAGCAGTACTTC,CASRLGYEQYF
NA,TRBV7-2,many,11,TRBJ1-6,TGTGCCAGCAGCTTAGGATCACCCCTCCACTTT,CASSLGSPLHF
TRBD1,TRBV6-5,many,15,TRBJ2-3,TGTGCCAGCAGTTACGCTACAGGGGGCACTGATACGCAGTATTTT,CASSYATGGTDTQYF
TRBD2,TRBV7-2,many,15,TRBJ2-7,TGTGCCAGCAGCACTCTAGCGGGAGGGGGACTCGAGCAGTACTTC,CASSTLAGGGLEQYF
NA,TRBV20-1,many,13,TRBJ1-2,TGCAGTGCTAGAGATGAAACAGGGCATGGCTACACCTTC,CSARDETGHGYTF
TRBD2,TRBV11-3,NA,16,TRBJ2-5,TGTGCCAGCAGCTTAAGGGGACTAGCGGGGCAAGAGACCCAGTACTTC,CASSLRGLAGQETQYF
NA,TRBV4-3,many,15,TRBJ2-3,TGCGCCAGCAGCCAAGTTACGGCGAGCACAGATACGCAGTATTTT,CASSQVTASTDTQYF
TRBD1,TRBV12-3/TRBV12-4,many,14,TRBJ2-5,TGTGCCAGCAGTTTCAGGGGGCCCCAAGAGACCCAGTACTTC,CASSFRGPQETQYF
NA,TRBV12-3/TRBV12-4,few,14,TRBJ1-2,TGTGCCAGCAGTTTAGCGGAGGCTGTTGGAGGCTACACCTTC,CASSLAEAVGGYTF
NA,TRBV12-3/TRBV12-4,many,15,TRBJ2-2,TGTGCCAGCAGTTTAGCCAGGGCTGTGACCGGGGAGCTGTTTTTT,CASSLARAVTGELFF
TRBD1,TRBV5-1,NA,18,TRBJ1-4,TGCGCCAGCAGCTTGGGCGTTAACAGGGGTTCAACTAATGAAAAACTGTTTTTT,CASSLGVNRGSTNEKLFF
NA,TRBV5-1,many,12,TRBJ2-5,TGCGCCAGCAGCTCGGGCAGGGGGACCCAGTACTTC,CASSSGRGTQYF
TRBD2,TRBV20-1,NA,19,TRBJ2-5,TGCAGTGCTAGAGAGTCGGGAGGGGGTAGCGGGAGGGAAGGAGAGACCCAGTACTTC,CSARESGGGSGREGETQYF
NA,TRBV30,few,12,TRBJ2-3,TGTGCCTGGAGTAGGGGGACAGATACGCAGTATTTT,CAWSRGTDTQYF
NA,TRBV11-2,NA,14,TRBJ1-6,TGTGCCAGCAGCCACTCAGGGGAACGTTCACCCCTCCACTTT,CASSHSGERSPLHF
NA,TRBV29-1,NA,15,TRBJ2-2,TGCAGCGTTGAAACGAGCGGGTGGAACACCGGGGAGCTGTTTTTT,CSVETSGWNTGELFF
NA,TRBV28,many,17,TRBJ2-2,TGTGCCAGCTTGGGGAACGCGACCCCATTGCTTGGCGGGGAGCTGTTTTTT,CASLGNATPLLGGELFF
NA,TRBV12-3/TRBV12-4,few,13,TRBJ1-5,TGTGCCAGCACCTTGAGGGGAGGACAGCCCCAGCATTTT,CASTLRGGQPQHF
NA,TRBV25-1,many,12,TRBJ1-2,TGTGCCACCCAGGTCACATCGGGAGGCTACACCTTC,CATQVTSGGYTF
NA,TRBV5-1,many,15,TRBJ1-5,TGCGCCAGCAGCTTGGGGGAAGGGGTCGGACAGCCCCAGCATTTT,CASSLGEGVGQPQHF
TRBD1,TRBV29-1,many,13,TRBJ2-1,TGCAGTGGTGTTGGGACAGGGGGCTATGAGCAGTTCTTC,CSGVGTGGYEQFF
NA,TRBV7-2,many,13,TRBJ1-5,TGTGCCAGCAGCTTAGGACTGGGTCAGCCCCAGCATTTT,CASSLGLGQPQHF